This T cell receptor (beta chain) is drawn from a study of T cell responses to AZD1222 COVID-19 vaccine. The repertoire was sequenced with immunoSEQ multiplex PCR; TCRdb's copy has only in-frame clones and lacks some. In the table there are some 99,000 clones, about nine tenths of which are singletons. Germline V gene lookup returns CDR1 GTSNPN and CDR2 SVGIG (reference sequence). The CDR3 is 13 amino acids. V dropped 0 bases and J dropped 4 bases, with 7 bases sitting between them. The sample consisted of peripheral blood, taken on day 0 of AZD1222 vaccination. The TCR originated in an adult in good health. The rearrangement links TRBV30 to TRBJ1-5; D gene ambiguous. The CDR3 loop is CAWSVRGNQPQHF. CDR3 nucleotides: TGTGCCTGGAGTGTACGCGGAAATCAGCCCCAGCATTTT.